This TCR beta chain comes out of a study of blood T cell repertoires in COVID-19. In the study overall: The analysed material was cDNA or gDNA that came from T cells, B-cell-depleted T cells, or PBMCs.

The CDR3 contains 11 residues. CDR1 is SGHKS and CDR2 is YYEKEE in the germline V gene (reference sequence). V shed 5 bases and J shed 8 bases, with 8 bases lying between them. Generated by immunoSEQ multiplex PCR, the TCRdb table keeps only in-frame clones and is missing some. Counted here are about 300,000 clones, around four fifths occurring once; the ten biggest clones make up roughly 1.1%. Sequencing was performed on peripheral blood. The chain couples TRBV5-5 to TRBJ2-1, with D maybe TRBD2 (6 bases). This receptor was obtained from a woman between 45 and 60 years old with acute or convalescent COVID-19. The CDR3 protein is CASSRGDEQFF. CDR3 nucleotides: TGTGCCAGCAGTCGCGGGGATGAGCAGTTCTTC.